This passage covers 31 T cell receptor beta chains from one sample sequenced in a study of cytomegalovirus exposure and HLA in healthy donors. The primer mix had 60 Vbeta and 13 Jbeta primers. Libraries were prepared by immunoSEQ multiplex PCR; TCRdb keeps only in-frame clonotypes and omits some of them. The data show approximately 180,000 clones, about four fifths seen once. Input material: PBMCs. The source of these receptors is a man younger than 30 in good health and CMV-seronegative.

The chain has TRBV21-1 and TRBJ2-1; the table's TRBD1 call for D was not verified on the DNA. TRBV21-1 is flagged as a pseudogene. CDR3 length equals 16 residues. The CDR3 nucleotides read TGTGCCAGCAGCAATGGGGGGGACAGGGGCTACAATGAGCAGTTCTTC. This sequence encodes CASSNGGDRGYNEQFF.

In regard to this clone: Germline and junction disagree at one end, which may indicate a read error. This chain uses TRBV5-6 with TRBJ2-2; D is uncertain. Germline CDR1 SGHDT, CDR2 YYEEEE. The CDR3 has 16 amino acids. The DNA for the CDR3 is TGTGCCAGCAGCTTCGGTGTCCTGCGCCCAACCGCGGAGCTGTTTTTT. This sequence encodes CASSFGVLRPTAELFF.

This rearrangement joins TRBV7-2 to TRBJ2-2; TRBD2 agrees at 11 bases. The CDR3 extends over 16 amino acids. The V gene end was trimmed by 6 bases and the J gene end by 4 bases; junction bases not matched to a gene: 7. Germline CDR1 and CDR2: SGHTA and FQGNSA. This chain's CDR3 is CASREVAGGSTGELFF. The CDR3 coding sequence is TGTGCCAGCAGAGAGGTAGCGGGAGGGAGCACCGGGGAGCTGTTTTTT.

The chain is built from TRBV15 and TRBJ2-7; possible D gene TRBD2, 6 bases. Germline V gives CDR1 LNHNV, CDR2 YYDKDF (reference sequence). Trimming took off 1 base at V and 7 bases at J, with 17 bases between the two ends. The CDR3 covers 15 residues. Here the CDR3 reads CATSRGSTGVREQYF. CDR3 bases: TGTGCCACCAGCAGAGGCTCTACGGGAGTTCGGGAGCAGTACTTC.

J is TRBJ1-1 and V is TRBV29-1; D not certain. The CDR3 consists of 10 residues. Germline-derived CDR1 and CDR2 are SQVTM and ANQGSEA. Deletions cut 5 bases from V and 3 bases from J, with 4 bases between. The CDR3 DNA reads TGCAGCGTTTATTACACTGAAGCTTTCTTT. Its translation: CSVYYTEAFF.

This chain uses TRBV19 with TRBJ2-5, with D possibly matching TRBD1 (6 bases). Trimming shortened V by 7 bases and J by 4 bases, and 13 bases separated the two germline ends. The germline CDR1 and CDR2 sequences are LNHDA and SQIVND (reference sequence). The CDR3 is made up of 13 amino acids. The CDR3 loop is CASTQGRGETQYF. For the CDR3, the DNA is TGTGCCAGTACACAGGGCAGGGGAGAGACCCAGTACTTC.

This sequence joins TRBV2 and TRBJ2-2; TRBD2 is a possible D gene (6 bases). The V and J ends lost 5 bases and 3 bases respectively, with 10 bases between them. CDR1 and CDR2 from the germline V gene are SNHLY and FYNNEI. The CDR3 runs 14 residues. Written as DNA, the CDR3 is TGTGCCAGCAGTCGGGAGTCTCACACCGGGGAGCTGTTTTTT. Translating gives CASSRESHTGELFF.

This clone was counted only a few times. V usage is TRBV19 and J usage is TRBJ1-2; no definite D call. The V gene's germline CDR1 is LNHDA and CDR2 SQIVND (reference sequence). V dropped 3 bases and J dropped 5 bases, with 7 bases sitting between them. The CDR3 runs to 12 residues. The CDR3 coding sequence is TGTGCCAGTAGTATGCGTTCTTATGGCTACACCTTC. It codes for CASSMRSYGYTF.

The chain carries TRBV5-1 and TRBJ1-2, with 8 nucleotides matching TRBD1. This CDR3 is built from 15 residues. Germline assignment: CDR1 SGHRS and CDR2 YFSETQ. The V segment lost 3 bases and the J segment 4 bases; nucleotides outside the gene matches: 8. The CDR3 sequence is CASSSARTGTYGYTF. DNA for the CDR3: TGCGCCAGCAGCTCCGCCCGGACAGGGACCTATGGCTACACCTTC.

In nucleotides, the CDR3 is TGTGCCAGCAGCTGGCGGACAGGCAATCAGCCCCAGCATTTT. Translated, it gives CASSWRTGNQPQHF. This sequence joins TRBV5-5 and TRBJ1-5, with D perhaps TRBD1 (6 bases). The V end was cut by 3 bases, the J end by 2 bases, with 9 bases between. CDR3 length equals 14 residues. Per the germline V gene, CDR1 is SGHKS and CDR2 is YYEKEE (reference sequence).

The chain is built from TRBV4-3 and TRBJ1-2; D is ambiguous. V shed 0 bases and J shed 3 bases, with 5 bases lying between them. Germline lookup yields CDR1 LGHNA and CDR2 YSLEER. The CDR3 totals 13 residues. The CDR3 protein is CASSQDRDYGYTF. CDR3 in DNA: TGCGCCAGCAGCCAAGATAGAGACTATGGCTACACCTTC.

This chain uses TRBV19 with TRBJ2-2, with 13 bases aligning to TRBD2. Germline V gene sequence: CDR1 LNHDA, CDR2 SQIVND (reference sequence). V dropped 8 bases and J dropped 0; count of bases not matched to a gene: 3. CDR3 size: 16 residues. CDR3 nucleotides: TGTGCCAGTTGGACTAGCGGGAGTCCGAACACCGGGGAGCTGTTTTTT. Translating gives CASWTSGSPNTGELFF.

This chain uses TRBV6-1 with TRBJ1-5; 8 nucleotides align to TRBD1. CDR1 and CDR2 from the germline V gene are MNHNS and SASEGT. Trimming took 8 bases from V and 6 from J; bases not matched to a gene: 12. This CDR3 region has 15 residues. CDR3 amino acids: CASGRRQGASQPQHF. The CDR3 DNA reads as TGTGCCAGCGGTAGGCGTCAGGGGGCAAGTCAGCCCCAGCATTTT.

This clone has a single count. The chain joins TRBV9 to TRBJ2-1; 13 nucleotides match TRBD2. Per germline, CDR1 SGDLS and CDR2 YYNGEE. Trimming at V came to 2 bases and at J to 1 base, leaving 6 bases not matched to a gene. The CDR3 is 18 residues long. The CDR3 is CASSVTSGGRTSYNEQFF. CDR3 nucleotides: TGTGCCAGCAGCGTGACTAGCGGGGGGCGAACTTCCTACAATGAGCAGTTCTTC.

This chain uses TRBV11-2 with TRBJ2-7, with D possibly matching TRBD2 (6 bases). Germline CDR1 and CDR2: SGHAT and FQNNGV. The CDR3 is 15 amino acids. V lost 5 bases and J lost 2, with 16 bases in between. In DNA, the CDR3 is TGTGCCAGCAGCCGACCGGGACTTCCTACCTACGAGCAGTACTTC. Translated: CASSRPGLPTYEQYF. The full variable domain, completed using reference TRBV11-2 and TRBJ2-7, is EAGVAQSPRYKIIEKRQSVAFWCNPISGHATLYWYQQILGQGPKLLIQFQNNGVVDDSQLPKDRFSAERLKGVDSTLKIQPAKLEDSAVYLCASSRPGLPTYEQYFGPGTRLTVT.

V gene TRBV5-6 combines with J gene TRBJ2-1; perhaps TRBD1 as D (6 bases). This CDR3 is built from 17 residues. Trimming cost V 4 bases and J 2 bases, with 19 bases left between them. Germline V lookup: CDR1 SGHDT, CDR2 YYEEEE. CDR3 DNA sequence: TGTGCCAGCAGCCCACCTCCCGGCAGGGGAACCTACAATGAGCAGTTCTTC. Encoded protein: CASSPPPGRGTYNEQFF.

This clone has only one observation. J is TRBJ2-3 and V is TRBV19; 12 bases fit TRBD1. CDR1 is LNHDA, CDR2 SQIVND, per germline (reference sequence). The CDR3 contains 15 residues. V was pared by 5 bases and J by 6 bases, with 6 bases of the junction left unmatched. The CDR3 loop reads CASSSGTGGRDTQYF. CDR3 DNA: TGTGCCAGTAGTTCCGGGACAGGGGGCCGTGATACGCAGTATTTT.

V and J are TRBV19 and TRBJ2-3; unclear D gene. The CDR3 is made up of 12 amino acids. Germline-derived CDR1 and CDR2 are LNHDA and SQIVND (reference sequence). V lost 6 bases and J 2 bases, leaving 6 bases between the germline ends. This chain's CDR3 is CASRSHTDTQYF. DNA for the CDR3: TGTGCCAGTAGGTCACACACAGATACGCAGTATTTT.

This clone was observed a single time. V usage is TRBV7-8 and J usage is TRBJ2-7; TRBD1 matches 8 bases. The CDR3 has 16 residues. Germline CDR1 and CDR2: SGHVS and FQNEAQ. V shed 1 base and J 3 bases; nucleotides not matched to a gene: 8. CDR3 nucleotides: TGTGCCAGCAGCTTAGTTCCCCGTACAGGGGGCTACGAGCAGTACTTC. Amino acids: CASSLVPRTGGYEQYF.

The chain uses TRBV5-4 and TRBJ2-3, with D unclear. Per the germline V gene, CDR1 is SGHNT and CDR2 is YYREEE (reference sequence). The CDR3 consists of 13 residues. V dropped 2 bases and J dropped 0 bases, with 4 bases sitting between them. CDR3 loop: CASSFPSTDTQYF. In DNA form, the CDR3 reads TGTGCCAGCAGCTTCCCGAGCACAGATACGCAGTATTTT.

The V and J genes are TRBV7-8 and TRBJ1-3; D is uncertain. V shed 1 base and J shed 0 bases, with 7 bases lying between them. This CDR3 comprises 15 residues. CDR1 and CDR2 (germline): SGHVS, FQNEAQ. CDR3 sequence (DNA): TGTGCCAGCAGCTTAGTCCGGGGCTCTGGAAACACCATATATTTT. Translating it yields CASSLVRGSGNTIYF.

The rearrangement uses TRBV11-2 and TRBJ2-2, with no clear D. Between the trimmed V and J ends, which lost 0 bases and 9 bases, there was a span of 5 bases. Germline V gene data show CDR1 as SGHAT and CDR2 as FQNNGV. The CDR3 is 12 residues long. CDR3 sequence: CASSLDSRELFF. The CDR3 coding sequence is TGTGCCAGCAGCTTAGATTCTAGGGAGCTGTTTTTT. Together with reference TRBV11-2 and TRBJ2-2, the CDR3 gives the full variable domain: EAGVAQSPRYKIIEKRQSVAFWCNPISGHATLYWYQQILGQGPKLLIQFQNNGVVDDSQLPKDRFSAERLKGVDSTLKIQPAKLEDSAVYLCASSLDSRELFFGEGSRLTVL.

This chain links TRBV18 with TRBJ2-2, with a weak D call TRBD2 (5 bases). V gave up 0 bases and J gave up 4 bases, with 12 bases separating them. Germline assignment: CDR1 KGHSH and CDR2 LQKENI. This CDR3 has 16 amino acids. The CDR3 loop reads CASSPPLGSGTGELFF. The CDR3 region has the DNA TGTGCCAGCTCACCACCGTTAGGGAGTGGCACCGGGGAGCTGTTTTTT.

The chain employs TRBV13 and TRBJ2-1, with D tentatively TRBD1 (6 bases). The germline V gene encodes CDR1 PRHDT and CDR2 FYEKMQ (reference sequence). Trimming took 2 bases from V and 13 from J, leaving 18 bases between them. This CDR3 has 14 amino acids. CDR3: CASSLTGTLEHQFF. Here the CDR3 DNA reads TGTGCCAGCAGCTTAACCGGGACACTCGAGCATCAGTTCTTC. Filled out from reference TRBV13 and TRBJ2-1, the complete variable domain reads AAGVIQSPRHLIKEKRETATLKCYPIPRHDTVYWYQQGPGQDPQFLISFYEKMQSDKGSIPDRFSAQQFSDYHSELNMSSLELGDSALYFCASSLTGTLEHQFFGPGTRLTVL.

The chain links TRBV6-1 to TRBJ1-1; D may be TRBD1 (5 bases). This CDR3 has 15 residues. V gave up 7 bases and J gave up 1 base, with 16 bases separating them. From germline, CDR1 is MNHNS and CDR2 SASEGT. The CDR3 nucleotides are TGTGCCAGCATTAGGGGCAGGATCACGAACACTGAAGCTTTCTTT. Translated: CASIRGRITNTEAFF.

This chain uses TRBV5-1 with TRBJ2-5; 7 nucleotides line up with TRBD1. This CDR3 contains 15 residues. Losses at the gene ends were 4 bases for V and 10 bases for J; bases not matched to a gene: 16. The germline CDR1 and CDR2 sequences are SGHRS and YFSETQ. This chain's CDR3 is CASSPQQGEMRVQYF. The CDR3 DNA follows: TGCGCCAGCAGCCCCCAGCAGGGGGAGATGCGGGTCCAGTACTTC.

CDR3 amino acids: CASSQDLAGNSPQHF. The CDR3 region has the DNA TGCGCCAGCAGCCAAGATCTGGCAGGGAATTCGCCCCAGCATTTT. This rearrangement joins TRBV4-3 to TRBJ1-5, with D possibly TRBD1 on 5 matching bases. V was trimmed by 0 bases and J by 9 bases, leaving 15 bases between them. Germline V gene data show CDR1 as LGHNA and CDR2 as YSLEER. The CDR3 spans 15 residues.

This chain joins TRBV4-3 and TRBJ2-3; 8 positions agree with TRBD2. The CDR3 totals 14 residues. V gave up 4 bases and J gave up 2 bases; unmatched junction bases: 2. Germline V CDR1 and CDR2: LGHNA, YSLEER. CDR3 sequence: CASSLSGNTDTQYF. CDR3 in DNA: TGCGCCAGCAGCCTTAGCGGGAACACAGATACGCAGTATTTT.

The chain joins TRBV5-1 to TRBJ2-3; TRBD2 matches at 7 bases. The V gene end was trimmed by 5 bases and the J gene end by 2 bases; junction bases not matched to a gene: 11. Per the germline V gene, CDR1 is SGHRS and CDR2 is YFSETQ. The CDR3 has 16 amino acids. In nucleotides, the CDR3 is TGCGCCAGCAGGGAAGGGAGGGCCCTCAACACAGATACGCAGTATTTT. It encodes CASREGRALNTDTQYF.

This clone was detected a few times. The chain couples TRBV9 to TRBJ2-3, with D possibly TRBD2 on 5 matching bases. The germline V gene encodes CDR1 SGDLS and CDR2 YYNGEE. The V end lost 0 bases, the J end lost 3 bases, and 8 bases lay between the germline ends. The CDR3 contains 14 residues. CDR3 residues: CASSVGRGTDTQYF. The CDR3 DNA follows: TGTGCCAGCAGCGTAGGTCGGGGAACAGATACGCAGTATTTT.

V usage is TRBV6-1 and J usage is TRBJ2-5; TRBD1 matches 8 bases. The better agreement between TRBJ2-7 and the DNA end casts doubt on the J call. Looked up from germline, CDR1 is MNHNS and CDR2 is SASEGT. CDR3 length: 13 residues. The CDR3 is CASRSRGLNEQYF. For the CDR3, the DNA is TGTGCCAGCAGATCCAGGGGGCTAAACGAGCAGTACTTC.